This T cell receptor (beta chain) was documented in a study of T cells in Graves' hyperthyroidism and ophthalmopathy. In the study overall: Peripheral blood was collected at initial diagnosis, before any treatment. Study-wide results and caveats: Model output signaled ophthalmopathy a median roughly 6.1 months ahead of onset.

RNA transcripts yielded amplified TCR beta CDR3 regions. An initial round of RT-PCR targeting the TCR CDR3 relied on the HTBI primer set. MiXCR, applied by TCRdb to the multiplex PCR reads, yields one record per CDR3 protein. The sample lists roughly 240,000 distinct CDR3 sequences; 16% were seen once. Regarding this clonotype: Its antigen is not known.

Uncontrolled infection, other autoimmune disease, pregnancy or lactation excluded patients. The PBMCs had their origin in 10 ml of fresh peripheral blood. Losses at the gene ends were 3 bases for V and 8 bases for J; bases not matched to a gene: 9. The germline gives CDR1 SQVTM, CDR2 ANQGSEA. The CDR3 loop spans 16 amino acids. The sequence was collected from a woman under 30 with Graves' ophthalmopathy. The genes are TRBV29-1 and TRBJ2-1; 14 positions match TRBD2. Sequenced sample: blood. For the CDR3, the DNA is TGCAGCGTTGAGGGCGCTTGGACTAGCGGGAGGTATGAGCAGTTCTTC. Translated: CSVEGAWTSGRYEQFF.